The source of this T cell receptor beta chain is a study of T cells in Graves' hyperthyroidism and ophthalmopathy. The CDR3 length is 15 residues. Germline V gene sequence: CDR1 KGHSH, CDR2 LQKENI. To note about this clonotype: The antigen is not known. The junction departs from the called germline gene at one end, perhaps through a read error.

Hyperthyroidism of Graves' type that showed no ophthalmopathy progression within 18 months was stable. Clinicians diagnosed patients from clinical symptoms, serum thyroxine and TRAb, thyroid ultrasound and orbital computed tomography. Study-wide findings and caveats: Most expanded thyroid clonotypes above 0.001 also appeared in blood.

Amplification of TCR beta CDR3 regions used RNA as the template. Researchers ran a first-round RT-PCR on the TCR CDR3 using the HTBI primer set. TCRdb independently ran MiXCR on the multiplex PCR reads; one entry per CDR3 protein. Of 500,000 to 750,000 distinct CDR3 sequences listed, 15% to 18% are singletons. V and J are TRBV18 and TRBJ1-2; D is unresolved. The sequence was collected from a woman under 40 with Graves' hyperthyroidism. Sequencing input: blood. The CDR3 DNA is TGTGCCAGCTCACCCGTGACTGATCCCCTTTATGGCTACGCCTTC. It translates to CASSPVTDPLYGYAF. The full variable domain, with the rest looked up from reference TRBV18 and TRBJ1-2, is NAGVMQNPRHLVRRRGQEARLRCSPMKGHSHVYWYRQLPEEGLKFMVYLQKENIIDESGMPKERFSAEFPKEGPSILRIQQVVRGDSAAYFCASSPVTDPLYGYAFGSGTRLTVV.